This T cell receptor (beta chain) originates from a study of blood T cell repertoires in COVID-19. The overall study: COVID-19 samples from acute and convalescent phases originated in the United States, Italy and Spain. From T cells, B-cell-depleted T cells, or PBMCs came the material, which was cDNA or gDNA.

A Seattle source enrolled patients during active infection and followed them longitudinally. Germline-derived CDR1 and CDR2 are LNHDA and SQIVND (reference sequence). CDR3 length: 12 residues. The V and J ends lost 10 bases and 5 bases respectively, with 14 bases between them. In the original workflow: Estimation of nucleated cell counts relied on the amplification of reference gene primers. Method: immunoSEQ multiplex PCR; TCRdb's copy keeps in-frame clones and lacks some. The DNA was the basis for D and trimming; V, J and clone size are from that table. This sample has about 530,000 clones; 85% to 90% occur once, and the top ten carry around 7.8%.

The specimen was peripheral blood. The chain has TRBV19 and TRBJ1-2; D gene ambiguous. This clonotype was obtained from a woman between 45 and 60 years old with COVID-19, enrolled during active disease. CDR3 residues: CATRRTLYGYTF. As DNA, the CDR3 is TGTGCCACCAGACGGACTCTTTATGGCTACACCTTC.